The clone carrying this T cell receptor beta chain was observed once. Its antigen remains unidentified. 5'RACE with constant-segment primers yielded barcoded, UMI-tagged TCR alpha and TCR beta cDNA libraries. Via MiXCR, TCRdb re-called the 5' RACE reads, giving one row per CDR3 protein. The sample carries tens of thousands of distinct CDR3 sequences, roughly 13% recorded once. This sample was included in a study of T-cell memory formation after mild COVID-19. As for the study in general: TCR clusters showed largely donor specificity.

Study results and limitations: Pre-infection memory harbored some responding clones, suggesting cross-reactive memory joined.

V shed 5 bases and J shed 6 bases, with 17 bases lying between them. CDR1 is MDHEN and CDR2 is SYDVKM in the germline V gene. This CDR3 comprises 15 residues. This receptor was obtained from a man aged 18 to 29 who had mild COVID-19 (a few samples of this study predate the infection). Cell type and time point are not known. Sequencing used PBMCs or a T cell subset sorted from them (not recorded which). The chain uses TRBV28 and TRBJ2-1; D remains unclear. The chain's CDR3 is CASSQGRPWVNEQFF. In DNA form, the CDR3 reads TGTGCCAGCAGTCAAGGGCGGCCCTGGGTCAATGAGCAGTTCTTC.